A selection of T cell receptor beta chains follows, all from one sample in a study of cytomegalovirus exposure and HLA in healthy donors. The data were produced by immunoSEQ multiplex PCR, yet TCRdb's version contains in-frame clones alone and is incomplete. Of about 120,000 clones in the sample, 63% were seen once. The sequenced sample was PBMCs. These receptors all stem from a man aged 35-49 years in good health and CMV-seropositive. The CDR3 runs from the conserved cysteine through the conserved F or W. The D gene is left open where the match is weak. Size values are once, few and many counts, or a class for expanded clones, and some rows have none.

-,-,TRBV5-3,TRBJ2-7,CARSLVGGRVYEQYF,TGTGCCAGAAGCTTGGTGGGCGGGCGAGTCTACGAGCAGTACTTC
-,TRBD1,TRBV2,TRBJ1-5,CASSDRTGGNQPQHF,TGTGCCAGTTCGGACCGGACAGGGGGGAATCAGCCCCAGCATTTT
-,-,TRBV6-5,TRBJ1-2,CASSYDIGANYGYTF,TGTGCCAGCAGTTACGATATCGGGGCTAACTATGGCTACACCTTC
-,TRBD2,TRBV7-9,TRBJ2-1,CASSFGLAGDNPTYNEQFF,TGTGCCAGCAGCTTCGGACTAGCGGGGGACAATCCTACCTACAATGAGCAGTTCTTC
-,-,TRBV18,TRBJ1-1,CASSPPATPRSYTEAFF,TGTGCCAGCTCACCACCTGCGACACCCCGATCGTACACTGAAGCTTTCTTT
few,TRBD2,TRBV6-8,TRBJ2-3,CASRRISGTSGGPNTQYF,TGTGCCAGCAGACGGATATCCGGGACTAGCGGGGGCCCCAATACGCAGTATTTT
-,TRBD1,TRBV5-1,TRBJ2-5,CASSVTGGGETQYF,TGCGCCAGCAGCGTGACAGGGGGAGGGGAGACCCAGTACTTC
-,-,TRBV29-1,TRBJ2-7,CSAGPGYEQYF,TGCAGCGCTGGGCCGGGGTACGAGCAGTACTTC
few,-,TRBV16,TRBJ2-1,CASSQSGSSYLLPHEQFF,TGTGCCAGCAGCCAATCAGGTAGCAGCTACCTACTCCCCCATGAGCAGTTCTTC
-,TRBD2,TRBV5-1,TRBJ2-2,CASGPGLAVENTGELFF,TGCGCCAGCGGACCGGGACTAGCGGTCGAAAACACCGGGGAGCTGTTTTTT
many,-,TRBV15,TRBJ1-1,CATSSGGAEAFF,TGTGCCACCAGCAGTGGAGGGGCGGAAGCTTTCTTT
-,-,TRBV5-6,TRBJ1-5,CASRRGNQPQHF,TGTGCCAGCAGGAGGGGGAATCAGCCCCAGCATTTT
once,-,TRBV10-3,TRBJ2-1,CAISESGGGAHEQFF,TGTGCCATCAGTGAGTCGGGTGGGGGGGCCCATGAGCAGTTCTTC
-,TRBD2,TRBV7-2,TRBJ2-1,CASSFSGGAGNEQFF,TGTGCCAGCAGCTTCAGCGGGGGGGCGGGCAATGAGCAGTTCTTC
-,-,TRBV13,TRBJ1-1,CASSRGGGEAFF,TGTGCCAGCAGCAGAGGGGGGGGTGAAGCTTTCTTT
-,TRBD2,TRBV6-4,TRBJ2-2,CASSSTTSWNTGELFF,TGTGCCAGCAGTTCAACGACTAGCTGGAACACCGGGGAGCTGTTTTTT
many,TRBD1,TRBV28,TRBJ1-4,CASSKGQGREKLFF,TGTGCCAGCAGCAAAGGACAGGGGCGGGAAAAACTGTTTTTT
-,TRBD1,TRBV7-2,TRBJ1-2,CASSPTGRDYYGYTF,TGTGCCAGCAGCCCGACAGGGAGAGATTACTATGGCTACACCTTC
-,-,TRBV4-1,TRBJ2-7,CASSQDPRRDRDEQYF,TGCGCCAGCAGCCAAGACCCGAGGAGGGATCGCGACGAGCAGTACTTC
-,TRBD1,TRBV28,TRBJ2-7,CAHGTDASYEQYF,TGTGCCCATGGGACAGACGCCTCCTACGAGCAGTACTTC
once,TRBD1,TRBV6-5,TRBJ1-1,CASSSWTGGPEAFF,TGTGCCAGCAGTTCCTGGACAGGGGGACCCGAAGCTTTCTTT
few,TRBD1,TRBV2,TRBJ1-1,CASTRMTGVLAAFF,TGTGCCAGCACCCGAATGACAGGGGTACTTGCAGCTTTCTTT
few,TRBD1,TRBV25-1,TRBJ2-3,CASSENRGDRADDTQYF,TGTGCCAGCAGTGAAAACCGCGGGGACAGGGCCGATGATACGCAGTATTTT
-,-,TRBV7-9,TRBJ2-4,CASSLMDWLAKNIQYF,TGTGCCAGCAGCTTAATGGACTGGCTAGCCAAAAACATTCAGTACTTC
once,TRBD2,TRBV5-1,TRBJ2-5,CASSLGTSESETQYF,TGCGCCAGCAGCTTAGGGACTAGCGAAAGCGAGACCCAGTACTTC
-,-,TRBV4-3,TRBJ2-4,CASSQDSKNIQYF,TGCGCCAGCAGCCAAGATAGTAAAAACATTCAGTACTTC
-,TRBD1,TRBV5-1,TRBJ1-2,CASSLQGAQGYTF,TGCGCCAGCAGCTTGCAGGGGGCGCAGGGCTACACCTTC
-,TRBD1,TRBV5-1,TRBJ2-5,CASSVGTEQETQYF,TGCGCCAGCAGCGTCGGGACAGAACAAGAGACCCAGTACTTC
-,-,TRBV10-3,TRBJ2-7,CAISGDNTGMLSYEQYF,TGTGCCATCAGTGGGGACAATACCGGGATGCTATCCTACGAGCAGTACTTC
few,-,TRBV5-8,TRBJ1-1,CASSLGQGKDEAFF,TGTGCCAGCAGCTTGGGTCAGGGGAAAGATGAAGCTTTCTTT
-,-,TRBV28,TRBJ1-2,CASSSGGWLRESVAGYTF,TGTGCCAGCAGTTCCGGGGGGTGGCTCAGGGAGTCTGTAGCGGGCTACACCTTC
-,-,TRBV6-5,TRBJ1-3,CASSSDRGNTIYF,TGTGCCAGCAGTTCCGACAGGGGAAACACCATATATTTT
-,TRBD1,TRBV5-4,TRBJ2-2,CASSTGQGSNTGELFF,TGTGCCAGCAGCACCGGACAGGGGTCGAACACCGGGGAGCTGTTTTTT
-,TRBD1,TRBV2,TRBJ2-5,CASSLAGTGEETQYF,TGTGCCAGCAGCTTGGCCGGGACAGGGGAAGAGACCCAGTACTTC
-,-,TRBV6-5,TRBJ2-1,CASSQEGGGYNEQFF,TGTGCCAGCAGTCAAGAGGGGGGGGGCTACAATGAGCAGTTCTTC
-,-,TRBV2,TRBJ1-1,CASSDVADTEAFF,TGTGCCAGCAGTGATGTGGCAGATACTGAAGCTTTCTTT
-,TRBD2,TRBV5-4,TRBJ2-7,CASSPRLATRPYEQYF,TGTGCCAGCAGCCCCCGACTAGCGACGCGCCCCTACGAGCAGTACTTC
-,-,TRBV18,TRBJ2-5,CASTRSEEETQYF,TGTGCCAGCACCCGATCTGAGGAGGAGACCCAGTACTTC
-,-,TRBV7-9,TRBJ1-6,CASSFWATTYNSPLHF,TGTGCCAGCAGCTTCTGGGCCACGACATATAATTCACCCCTCCACTTT
-,-,TRBV13,TRBJ1-2,CASSLGQGLTNYGYTF,TGTGCCAGCAGCTTAGGACAGGGCCTAACTAACTATGGCTACACCTTC
-,-,TRBV5-1,TRBJ2-2,CASSLAPGTTGELFF,TGCGCCAGCAGCTTGGCGCCAGGAACCACCGGGGAGCTGTTTTTT
-,-,TRBV9,TRBJ1-5,CASSVGGVDQPQHF,TGTGCCAGCAGCGTAGGGGGAGTAGATCAGCCCCAGCATTTT
-,TRBD1,TRBV28,TRBJ2-7,CASSSDREAPEQYF,TGTGCCAGCAGTTCTGACAGGGAAGCCCCCGAGCAGTACTTC
few,-,TRBV4-1,TRBJ1-4,CASSQGWRLNEKLFF,TGCGCCAGCAGCCAAGGGTGGAGGCTTAATGAAAAACTGTTTTTT
-,TRBD2,TRBV11-2,TRBJ2-5,CASSLGFSGSEETQYF,TGTGCCAGCAGCTTAGGGTTTAGCGGGTCGGAAGAGACCCAGTACTTC
-,TRBD1,TRBV28,TRBJ2-1,CASSDPGTGVHEQFF,TGTGCCAGCAGTGACCCCGGGACAGGGGTACATGAGCAGTTCTTC
-,-,TRBV28,TRBJ1-5,CASSLWSSQPQHF,TGTGCCAGCAGTTTATGGAGCTCTCAGCCCCAGCATTTT
few,-,TRBV7-2,TRBJ2-1,CASSLAPSSSYNEQFF,TGTGCCAGCAGCTTAGCTCCCTCCAGCTCCTACAATGAGCAGTTCTTC
-,-,TRBV5-1,TRBJ2-1,CASSLGQASSYNEQFF,TGCGCCAGCAGCTTGGGGCAGGCCAGCTCCTACAATGAGCAGTTCTTC
-,-,TRBV4-1,TRBJ1-5,CASSQGPIGGQPQHF,TGCGCCAGCAGCCAAGGGCCCATAGGGGGTCAGCCCCAGCATTTT
-,TRBD2,TRBV7-9,TRBJ2-7,CASSLDGAGGEEQYF,TGTGCCAGCAGCTTAGATGGCGCGGGAGGGGAAGAGCAGTACTTC
few,TRBD2,TRBV14,TRBJ2-7,CASTSLVSTNSGTSGPVTYEQYF,TGTGCCAGCACCTCTTTGGTCTCTACCAACTCCGGGACTAGCGGGCCCGTGACCTACGAGCAGTACTTC
-,-,TRBV28,TRBJ1-1,CASSFSLNTEAFF,TGTGCCAGCAGTTTTTCTCTGAACACTGAAGCTTTCTTT
many,-,TRBV7-2,TRBJ2-4,CASSFFARGTQYF,TGTGCCAGCAGCTTCTTTGCTAGGGGGACTCAGTACTTC
-,TRBD2,TRBV5-1,TRBJ2-1,CASSLGSGGKEQFF,TGCGCCAGCAGCTTAGGTAGCGGGGGTAAGGAGCAGTTCTTC